The table lists the clone carrying this TCR beta chain with a few counts. Original processing notes: Amplification with reference gene primers provided the estimates of nucleated cell counts. This table comes from immunoSEQ multiplex PCR, and its TCRdb copy is limited to in-frame clones, with some not included. That table supplies the V and J calls and clone size; D and trimming were determined from the DNA. This table holds roughly 80,000 clones, 82% found once. The sample originates from a study of blood T cell repertoires in COVID-19. For the study at large: Spain, Italy and the United States supplied samples that represented acute and convalescent COVID-19. The cDNA or gDNA used as material had been derived from T cells, B-cell-depleted T cells, or PBMCs.

V shed 4 bases and J 1 base; nucleotides not matched to a gene: 0. CDR1 is MNHEY, CDR2 SVGAGI, per germline. The CDR3 has 15 amino acids. This sequence was found in a human donor in a cohort sampled during active COVID-19. The rearrangement joins TRBV6-5 to TRBJ2-7; TRBD2 matches 14 bases. The sample taken for sequencing was peripheral blood. CDR3 nucleotides: TGTGCCAGCAGTTGGACTAGCGGGGGGTCCTACGAGCAGTACTTC. Its translation: CASSWTSGGSYEQYF.